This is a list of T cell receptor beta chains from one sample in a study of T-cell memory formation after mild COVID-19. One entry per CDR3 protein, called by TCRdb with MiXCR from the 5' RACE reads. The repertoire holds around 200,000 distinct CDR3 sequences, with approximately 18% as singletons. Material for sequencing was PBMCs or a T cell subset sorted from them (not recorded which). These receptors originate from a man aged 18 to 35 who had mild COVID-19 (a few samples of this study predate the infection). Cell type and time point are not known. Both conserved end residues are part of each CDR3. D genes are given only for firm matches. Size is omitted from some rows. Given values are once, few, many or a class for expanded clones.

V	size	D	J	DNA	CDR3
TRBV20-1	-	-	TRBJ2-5	TGCAGTGCTAGAGAACCTAGTGGGGAGACCCAGTACTTC	CSAREPSGETQYF
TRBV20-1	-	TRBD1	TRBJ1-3	TGCAGTGCTGGACAGGGGGCTGTGGGAAACACCATATATTTT	CSAGQGAVGNTIYF
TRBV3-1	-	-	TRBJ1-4	TGTGCCAGCAGTCCCGAGATGGAGGAAAAACTGTTTTTT	CASSPEMEEKLFF
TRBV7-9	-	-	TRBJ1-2	TGTGCCAGCAGCTCCCGGGACATGGGGTACCTACGCTATGGCTACACCTTC	CASSSRDMGYLRYGYTF
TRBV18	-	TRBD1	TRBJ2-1	TGTGCCAGCTCACCACCGGGGACAGGGACTCCCTACAATGAGCAGTTCTTC	CASSPPGTGTPYNEQFF
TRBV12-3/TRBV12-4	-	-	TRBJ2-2	TGTGCCAGCAGTTTAGTGGCTGGGGAGCTGTTTTTT	CASSLVAGELFF
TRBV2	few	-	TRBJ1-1	TGTGCCAGCAGATACGACACTGAAGCTTTCTTT	CASRYDTEAFF
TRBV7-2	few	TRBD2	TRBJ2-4	TGTGCCAGCAGCTTTAACCGGGGGGAAAACATTCAGTACTTC	CASSFNRGENIQYF
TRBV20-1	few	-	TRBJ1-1	TGCAGTGCTAGAGATCGGAGGGAGGCTTTCTTT	CSARDRREAFF
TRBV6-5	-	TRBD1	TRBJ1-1	TGTGCCAGCAGTTACGACAGGGGGGGGACTGAAGCTTTCTTT	CASSYDRGGTEAFF
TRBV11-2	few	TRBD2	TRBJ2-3	TGTGCCAGCGCTATCGGTGCTAGCGGGGGAGCTAGCACAGATACGCAGTATTTT	CASAIGASGGASTDTQYF
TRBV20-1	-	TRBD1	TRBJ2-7	TGCAGTGCTACGACAGGGGGGACCTACGAGCAGTACTTC	CSATTGGTYEQYF
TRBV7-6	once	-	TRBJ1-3	TGTGCCAGCAGCCTAACGTCGGGATCTGGAAACACCATATATTTT	CASSLTSGSGNTIYF
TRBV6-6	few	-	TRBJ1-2	TGTGCCAGCAGCCCAGCAGGGGCTGGCTACACCTTC	CASSPAGAGYTF
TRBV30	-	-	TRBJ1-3	TGTGCCCGGAGGGACCCGGACTCTGGAAACACCATATATTTT	CARRDPDSGNTIYF
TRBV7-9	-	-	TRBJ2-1	TGTGCCAGCAGCTTCGGTGGACAGCCCAATGAGCAGTTCTTC	CASSFGGQPNEQFF
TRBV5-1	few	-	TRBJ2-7	TGCGCCAGCAGTCAGCTCCAGGGTAACGAGCAGTACTTC	CASSQLQGNEQYF
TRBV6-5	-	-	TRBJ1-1	TGTGCCAGCAGCCCGCCGGGGGTGAAATTCACTGAAGCTTTCTTT	CASSPPGVKFTEAFF
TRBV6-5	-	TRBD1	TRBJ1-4	TGTGCCAGCACCCACCTCCGACGGGGGACAGTTGAAAAACTGTTTTTT	CASTHLRRGTVEKLFF
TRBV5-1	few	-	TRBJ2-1	TGCGCCAGCAGGGGAGACCCCTGGGCCTACAATGAGCAGTTCTTC	CASRGDPWAYNEQFF
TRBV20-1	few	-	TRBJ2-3	TGCAGTGCTAGAGATGCGGACGTGTTATCGGGGGATACGCAGTATTTT	CSARDADVLSGDTQYF
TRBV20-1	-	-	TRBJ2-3	TGCAGTGCAAAGAAGTCCGGAAACACAGATACGCAGTATTTT	CSAKKSGNTDTQYF
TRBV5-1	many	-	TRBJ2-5	TGCGCCAGCAGCCGGAACCCGTCGGAGGAGACCCAGTACTTC	CASSRNPSEETQYF
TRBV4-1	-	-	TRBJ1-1	TGCGCCAGCAGCCAGTCTATAAAGGGCGAAGCTTTCTTT	CASSQSIKGEAFF
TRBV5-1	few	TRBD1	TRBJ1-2	TGCGCCAGCAGCTTGGAAGTTACAGGGGGGCATGGCTACACCTTC	CASSLEVTGGHGYTF
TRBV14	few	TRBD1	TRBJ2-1	TGTGCCAGCAGCCGAGACAGGGGCCGAATGAATGAGCAGTTCTTC	CASSRDRGRMNEQFF
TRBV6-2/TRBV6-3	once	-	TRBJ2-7	TGTGACAGCAGCTCCAGGGGCGGCAACGAGCAGTACTTC	CDSSSRGGNEQYF
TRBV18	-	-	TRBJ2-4	TGTGCCAGCTCGACCCCTCCGGGCAGGGGAGGCAAAAACATTCAGTACTTC	CASSTPPGRGGKNIQYF
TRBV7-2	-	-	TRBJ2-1	TGTGCCAGCAGCTTAGACGTGGTAGTTGAGCAGTTCTTC	CASSLDVVVEQFF
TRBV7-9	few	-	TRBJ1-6	TGTGCCAGCAGCTTTCTGTCAGGGACCAGGGGCCGGAAGTTGAATTCACCCCTCCACTTT	CASSFLSGTRGRKLNSPLHF
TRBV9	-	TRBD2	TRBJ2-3	TGTGCCAGCAGCCCTCCACCGGGACTAGCCGGTACAGATACGCAGTATTTT	CASSPPPGLAGTDTQYF
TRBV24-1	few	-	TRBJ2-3	TGTGCCACCAGTGATCCCAGGGAGTCCCCAGATACGCAGTATTTT	CATSDPRESPDTQYF
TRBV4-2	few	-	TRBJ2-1	TGTGCCAGCAGCCCGATCTCCAGCAATGAGCAGTTCTTC	CASSPISSNEQFF
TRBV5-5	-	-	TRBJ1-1	TGTGCCAGCAGCTTGACATTTTATACCCCAGGGATGAACACTGAAGCTTTCTTT	CASSLTFYTPGMNTEAFF
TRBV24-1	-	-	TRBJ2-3	TGTGCCACCAGTGATTTGCTAAAGGATACGCAGTATTTT	CATSDLLKDTQYF
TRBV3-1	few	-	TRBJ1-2	TGTGCCAGCAGCCAAGCGTCAGGGAGAGCCTACTACACCTTC	CASSQASGRAYYTF
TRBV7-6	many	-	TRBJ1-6	TGTGCCAGCAGCGCCATGATAAGGGACAATTCACCCCTCCACTTT	CASSAMIRDNSPLHF
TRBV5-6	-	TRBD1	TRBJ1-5	TGTGCCAGCAGCGCGGGACAGGAGCCCCAGCATTTT	CASSAGQEPQHF
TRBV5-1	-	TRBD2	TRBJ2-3	TGCGCCAGCAGCTTGGAAGGTGCGGGAGCCACAGATACGCAGTATTTT	CASSLEGAGATDTQYF
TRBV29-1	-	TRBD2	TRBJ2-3	TGCAGCGTTGAAGATCCCAGCGGGGGGGCTGGAGATACGCAGTATTTT	CSVEDPSGGAGDTQYF
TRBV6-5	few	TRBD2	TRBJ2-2	TGTGCCAGCAGCCCTAGGGCGGGGGGCCTAGGGACCGGGGAGCTGTTTTTT	CASSPRAGGLGTGELFF
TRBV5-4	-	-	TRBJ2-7	TGTGCCAGCAGCTCTCAGTACGAGCAGTACTTC	CASSSQYEQYF
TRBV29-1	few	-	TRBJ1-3	TGCAGCGTGGGAGACGGCCGAAACACCATATATTTT	CSVGDGRNTIYF
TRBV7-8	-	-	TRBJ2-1	TGTGCCAGCAGCCCGTGGGAGGACCTTTACAATGAGCAGTTCTTC	CASSPWEDLYNEQFF
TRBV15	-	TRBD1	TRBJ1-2	TGTGCCACCAGCAGAGGACCGGGACAGGGCTATGGCTACACCTTC	CATSRGPGQGYGYTF
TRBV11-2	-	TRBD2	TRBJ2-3	TGTGCCAGCAGCTTTACCGGGACTAGCGGCACAGATACGCAGTATTTT	CASSFTGTSGTDTQYF
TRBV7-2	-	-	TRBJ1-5	TGTGCCAGCAGCTTAGCAGGGGCAGGGAGTGACCAGCATTTT	CASSLAGAGSDQHF
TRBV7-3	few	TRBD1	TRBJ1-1	TGTGCCAGCAGACAGCAGGGGGCAACTGAAGCTTTCTTT	CASRQQGATEAFF
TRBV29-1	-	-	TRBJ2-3	TGCAGCGGCCTAGACGAAACGCAGTATTTT	CSGLDETQYF
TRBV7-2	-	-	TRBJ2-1	TGTGCCAGCAGCTTAGATTCGGTGGGGGAGCAGTTCTTC	CASSLDSVGEQFF
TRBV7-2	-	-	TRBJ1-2	TGTGCCAGCAGCCGCACCAGGAACTATGGCTACACCTTC	CASSRTRNYGYTF
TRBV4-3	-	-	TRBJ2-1	TGCGCCAGCAGCCGACAGGGAGGAACTTACAATGAGCAGTTCTTC	CASSRQGGTYNEQFF
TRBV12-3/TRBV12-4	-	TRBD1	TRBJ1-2	TGTGCCAGCAGTGTGGACAGGACCGACTATGGCTACACCTTC	CASSVDRTDYGYTF
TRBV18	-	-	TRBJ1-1	TGTGCCAGCTCACACTCAGGGGAATATAACACTGAAGCTTTCTTT	CASSHSGEYNTEAFF